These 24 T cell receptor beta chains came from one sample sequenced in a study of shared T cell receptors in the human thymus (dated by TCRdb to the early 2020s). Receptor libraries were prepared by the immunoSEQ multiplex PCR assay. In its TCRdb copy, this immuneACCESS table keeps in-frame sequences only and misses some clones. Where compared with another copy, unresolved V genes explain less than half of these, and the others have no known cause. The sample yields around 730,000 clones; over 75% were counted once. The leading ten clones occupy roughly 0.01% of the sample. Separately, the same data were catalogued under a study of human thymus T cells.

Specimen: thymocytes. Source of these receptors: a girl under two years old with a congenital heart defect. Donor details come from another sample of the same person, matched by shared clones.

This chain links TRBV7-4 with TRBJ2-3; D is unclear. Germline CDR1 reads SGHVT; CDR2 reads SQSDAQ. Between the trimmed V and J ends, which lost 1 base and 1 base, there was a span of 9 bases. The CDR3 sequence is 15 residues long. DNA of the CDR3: TGTGCCAGCAGCTTAGAACTAAGAGGCACAGATACGCAGTATTTT. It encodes CASSLELRGTDTQYF.

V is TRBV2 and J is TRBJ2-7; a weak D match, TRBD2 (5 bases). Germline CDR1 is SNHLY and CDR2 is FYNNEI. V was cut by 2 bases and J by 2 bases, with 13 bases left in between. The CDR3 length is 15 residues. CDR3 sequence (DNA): TGTGCCAGCAGTGAATGGTGTGGGAGCGCCTACGAGCAGTACTTC. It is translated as CASSEWCGSAYEQYF. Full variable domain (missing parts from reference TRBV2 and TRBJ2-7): EPEVTQTPSHQVTQMGQEVILRCVPISNHLYFYWYRQILGQKVEFLVSFYNNEISEKSEIFDDQFSVERPDGSNFTLKIRSTKLEDSAMYFCASSEWCGSAYEQYFGPGTRLTVT.

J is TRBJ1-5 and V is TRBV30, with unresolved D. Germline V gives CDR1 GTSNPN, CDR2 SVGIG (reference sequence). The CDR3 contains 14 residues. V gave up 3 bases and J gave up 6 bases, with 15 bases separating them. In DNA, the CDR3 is TGTGCCTGGAGGGACTTCAATAGTGGTCAGCCCCAGCATTTT. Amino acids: CAWRDFNSGQPQHF.

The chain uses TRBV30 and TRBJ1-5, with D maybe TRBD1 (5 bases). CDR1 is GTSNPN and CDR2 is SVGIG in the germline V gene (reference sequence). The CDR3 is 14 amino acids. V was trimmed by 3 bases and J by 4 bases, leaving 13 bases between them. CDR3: CAWSVGGGNQPQHF. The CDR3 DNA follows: TGTGCCTGGAGCGTTGGGGGGGGTAATCAGCCCCAGCATTTT.

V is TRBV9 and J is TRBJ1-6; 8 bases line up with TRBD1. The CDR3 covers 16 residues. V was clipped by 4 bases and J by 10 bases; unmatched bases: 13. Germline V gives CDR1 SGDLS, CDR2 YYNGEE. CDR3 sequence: CASSPRDRQIGSPLHF. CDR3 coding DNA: TGTGCCAGCAGCCCCAGGGACAGGCAGATCGGGTCACCCCTCCACTTT. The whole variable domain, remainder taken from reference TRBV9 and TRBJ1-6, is DSGVTQTPKHLITATGQRVTLRCSPRSGDLSVYWYQQSLDQGLQFLIQYYNGEERAKGNILERFSAQQFPDLHSELNLSSLELGDSALYFCASSPRDRQIGSPLHFGNGTRLTVT.

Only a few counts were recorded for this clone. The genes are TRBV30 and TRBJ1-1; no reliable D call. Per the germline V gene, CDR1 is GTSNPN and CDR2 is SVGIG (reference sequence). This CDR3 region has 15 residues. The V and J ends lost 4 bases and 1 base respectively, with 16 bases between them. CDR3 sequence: CAWKNPLWQNTEAFF. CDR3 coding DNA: TGTGCCTGGAAGAACCCCTTATGGCAGAACACTGAAGCTTTCTTT. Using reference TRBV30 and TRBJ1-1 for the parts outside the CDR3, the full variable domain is SQTIHQWPATLVQPVGSPLSLECTVEGTSNPNLYWYRQAAGRGLQLLFYSVGIGQISSEVPQNLSASRPQDRQFILSSKKLLLSDSGFYLCAWKNPLWQNTEAFFGQGTRLTVV.

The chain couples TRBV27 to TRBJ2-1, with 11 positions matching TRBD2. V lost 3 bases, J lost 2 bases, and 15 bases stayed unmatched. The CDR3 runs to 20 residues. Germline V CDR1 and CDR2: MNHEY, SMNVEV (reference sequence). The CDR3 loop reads CASSLYLPASGGTTYNEQFF. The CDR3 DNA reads TGTGCCAGCAGTTTGTACCTGCCGGCTAGCGGGGGGACTACCTACAATGAGCAGTTCTTC.

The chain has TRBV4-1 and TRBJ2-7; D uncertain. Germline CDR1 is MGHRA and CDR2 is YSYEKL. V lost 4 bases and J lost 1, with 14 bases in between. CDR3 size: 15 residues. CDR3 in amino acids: CASSPTWPDSYEQYF. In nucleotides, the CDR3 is TGCGCCAGCAGCCCCACCTGGCCAGATTCCTACGAGCAGTACTTC.

CDR3 DNA: TGTGCCAGCAGCTTAGCGCTGGCAGGGGCTATTGCTGGAAACACCATATATTTT. This codes for CASSLALAGAIAGNTIYF. The rearrangement uses TRBV7-8 and TRBJ1-3, with D possibly being TRBD1 (6 bases). Germline CDR1 is SGHVS and CDR2 is FQNEAQ. V gave up 0 bases and J gave up 2 bases, with 17 bases separating them. The CDR3 has 18 amino acids.

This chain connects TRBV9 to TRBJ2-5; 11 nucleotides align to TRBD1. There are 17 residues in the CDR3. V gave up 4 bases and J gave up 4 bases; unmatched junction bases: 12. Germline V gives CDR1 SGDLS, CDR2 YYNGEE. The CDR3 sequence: CASSPVIGQGAGETQYF. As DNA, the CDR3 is TGTGCCAGCAGCCCCGTGATAGGACAGGGGGCGGGAGAGACCCAGTACTTC.

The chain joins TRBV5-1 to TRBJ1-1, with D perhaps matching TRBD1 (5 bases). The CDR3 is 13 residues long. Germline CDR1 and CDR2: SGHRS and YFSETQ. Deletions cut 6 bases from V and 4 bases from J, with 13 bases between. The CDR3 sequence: CASTLRGTTEAFF. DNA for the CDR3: TGCGCCAGCACTTTGCGGGGGACCACTGAAGCTTTCTTT.

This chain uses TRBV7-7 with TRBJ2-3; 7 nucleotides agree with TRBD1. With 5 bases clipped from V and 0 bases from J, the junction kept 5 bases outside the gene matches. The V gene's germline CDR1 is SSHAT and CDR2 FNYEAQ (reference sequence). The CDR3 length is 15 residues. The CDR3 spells CASSPRTGSTDTQYF. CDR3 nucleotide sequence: TGTGCCAGCAGCCCACGGACAGGTAGCACAGATACGCAGTATTTT.

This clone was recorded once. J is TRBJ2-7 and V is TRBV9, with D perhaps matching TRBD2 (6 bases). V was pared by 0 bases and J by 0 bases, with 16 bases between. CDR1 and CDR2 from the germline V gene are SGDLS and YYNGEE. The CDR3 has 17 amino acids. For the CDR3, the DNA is TGTGCCAGCAGCGTAGGAGTCAGGGAGGCTAACTCCTACGAGCAGTACTTC. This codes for CASSVGVREANSYEQYF.

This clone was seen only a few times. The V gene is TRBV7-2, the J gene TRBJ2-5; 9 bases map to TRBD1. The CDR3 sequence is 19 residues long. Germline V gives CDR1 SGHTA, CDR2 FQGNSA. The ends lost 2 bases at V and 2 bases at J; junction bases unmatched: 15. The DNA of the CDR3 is TGTGCCAGCAGCTTACCCCCACCGGGACAGGGTGAGCGGCAAGAGACCCAGTACTTC. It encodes CASSLPPPGQGERQETQYF.

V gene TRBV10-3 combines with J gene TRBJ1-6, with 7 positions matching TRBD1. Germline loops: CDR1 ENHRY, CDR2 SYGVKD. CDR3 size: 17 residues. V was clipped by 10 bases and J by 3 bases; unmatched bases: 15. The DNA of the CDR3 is TGTGCCACCACAGGGGCCCGCCCGGACCTCTATAATTCACCCCTCCACTTT. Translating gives CATTGARPDLYNSPLHF.

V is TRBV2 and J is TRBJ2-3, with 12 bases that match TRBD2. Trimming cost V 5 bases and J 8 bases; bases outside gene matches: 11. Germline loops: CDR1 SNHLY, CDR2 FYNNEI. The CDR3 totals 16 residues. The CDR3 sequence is CASSLASGGAGATQYF. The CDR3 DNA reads TGTGCCAGCAGTCTCGCTAGCGGGGGGGCCGGGGCTACGCAGTATTTT.

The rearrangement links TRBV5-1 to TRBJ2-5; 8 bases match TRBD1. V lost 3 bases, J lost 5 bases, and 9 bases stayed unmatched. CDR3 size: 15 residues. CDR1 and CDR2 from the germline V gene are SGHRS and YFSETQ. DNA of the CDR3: TGCGCCAGCAGCTGGGGGGACAGGTTTGAGGAGACCCAGTACTTC. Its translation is CASSWGDRFEETQYF.

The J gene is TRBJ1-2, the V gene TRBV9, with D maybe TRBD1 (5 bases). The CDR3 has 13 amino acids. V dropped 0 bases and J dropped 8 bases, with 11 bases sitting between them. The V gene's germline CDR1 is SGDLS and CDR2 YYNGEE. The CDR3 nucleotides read TGTGCCAGCAGCGTAGAGCAGGGTATCGGCTACACCTTC. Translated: CASSVEQGIGYTF. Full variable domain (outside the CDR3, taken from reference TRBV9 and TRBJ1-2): DSGVTQTPKHLITATGQRVTLRCSPRSGDLSVYWYQQSLDQGLQFLIQYYNGEERAKGNILERFSAQQFPDLHSELNLSSLELGDSALYFCASSVEQGIGYTFGSGTRLTVV.

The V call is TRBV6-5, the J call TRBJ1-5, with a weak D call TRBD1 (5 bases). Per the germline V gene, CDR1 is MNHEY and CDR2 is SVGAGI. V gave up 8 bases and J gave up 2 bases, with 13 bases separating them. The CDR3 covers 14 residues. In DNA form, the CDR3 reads TGTGCCAGCGGGGGGGGGAAAGGCAATCAGCCCCAGCATTTT. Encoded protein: CASGGGKGNQPQHF.

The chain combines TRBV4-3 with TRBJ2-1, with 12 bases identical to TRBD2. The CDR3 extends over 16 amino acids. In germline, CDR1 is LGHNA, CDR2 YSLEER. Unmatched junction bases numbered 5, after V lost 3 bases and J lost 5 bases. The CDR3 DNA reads TGCGCCAGCAGCCACCCGGGACTAGCGGGCCACAATGAGCAGTTCTTC. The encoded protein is CASSHPGLAGHNEQFF.

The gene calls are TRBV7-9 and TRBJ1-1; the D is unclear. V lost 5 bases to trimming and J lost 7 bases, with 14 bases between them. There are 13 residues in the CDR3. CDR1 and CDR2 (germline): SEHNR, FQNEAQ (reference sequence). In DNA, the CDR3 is TGTGCCAGCAGCCCGAGTTGTATGGTTGAAGCTTTCTTT. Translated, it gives CASSPSCMVEAFF.

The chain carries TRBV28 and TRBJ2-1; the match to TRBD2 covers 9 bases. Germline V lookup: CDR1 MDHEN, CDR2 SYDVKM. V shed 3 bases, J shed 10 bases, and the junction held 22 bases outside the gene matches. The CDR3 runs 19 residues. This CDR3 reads CASSFSASGVLLRFAEQFF. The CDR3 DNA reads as TGTGCCAGCAGTTTCTCGGCTAGCGGGGTCCTATTGAGGTTTGCCGAGCAGTTCTTC.

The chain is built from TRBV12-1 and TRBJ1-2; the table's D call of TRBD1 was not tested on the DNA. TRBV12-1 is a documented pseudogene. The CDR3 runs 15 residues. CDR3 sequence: CASSLETVANYGYTF. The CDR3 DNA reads TGTGCCAGCAGCTTGGAGACAGTAGCTAACTATGGCTACACCTTC.

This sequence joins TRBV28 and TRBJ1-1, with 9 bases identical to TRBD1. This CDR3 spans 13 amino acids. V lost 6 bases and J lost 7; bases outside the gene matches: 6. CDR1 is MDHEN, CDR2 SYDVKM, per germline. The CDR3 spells CASRPDRGGEAFF. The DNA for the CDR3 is TGTGCCAGCAGACCGGACAGGGGAGGTGAAGCTTTCTTT.